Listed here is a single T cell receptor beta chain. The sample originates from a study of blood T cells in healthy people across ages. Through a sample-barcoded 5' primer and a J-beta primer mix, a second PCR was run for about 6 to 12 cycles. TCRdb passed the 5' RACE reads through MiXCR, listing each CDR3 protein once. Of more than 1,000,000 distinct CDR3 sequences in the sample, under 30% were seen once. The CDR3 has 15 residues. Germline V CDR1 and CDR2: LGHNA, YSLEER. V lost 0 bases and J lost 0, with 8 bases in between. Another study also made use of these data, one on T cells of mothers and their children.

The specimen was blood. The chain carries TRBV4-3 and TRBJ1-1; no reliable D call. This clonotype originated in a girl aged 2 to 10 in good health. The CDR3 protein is CASSQDIRMNTEAFF. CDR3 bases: TGCGCCAGCAGCCAAGATATCAGGATGAACACTGAAGCTTTCTTT.